The clone carrying this TCR beta chain was seen a handful of times. Antigen unknown. The data derive from a study of T cells after yellow fever vaccination. The wider study: Fractions containing few cells were prepared with SMART-Seq v4 Ultra Low Input. Notes on the study in general: Clones that expanded after primary vaccination mostly reappeared after the booster (less than 98% CD4, 88% CD8). CD4 and CD8 compartments shared a small share of clonotypes.

The germline V gene encodes CDR1 MNHNS and CDR2 SASEGT. Trimming cost V 1 base and J 2 bases, with 9 bases left between them. CDR3 size: 15 residues. Researchers made TCR cDNA using 5'RACE template switching, and this step added a universal primer site and UMIs. MiXCR, applied by TCRdb to the 5' RACE reads, yields one record per CDR3 protein. The sample records hundreds of thousands of distinct CDR3 sequences, about 17% being singletons. Sequencing was performed on PBMCs, taken more than 4 days after the first yellow fever vaccination. The genes are TRBV6-1 and TRBJ2-4; D gene unclear. The sequence was obtained from a man aged 18 to 30 who received the YFV17D yellow fever vaccine. The CDR3 loop reads CASSEVTGTKNIQYF. In nucleotides, the CDR3 is TGTGCCAGCAGTGAAGTTACTGGGACCAAAAACATTCAGTACTTC.